This T cell receptor (beta chain) came from a study of beta chain features in type 1 diabetes. Whole-study results and caveats: VDJ junctions in type 1 diabetes patients carried more deletions and fewer insertions. A possible short-template PCR bias applies equally to patients and controls. Moderately but significantly shorter TCRB CDR3s were found in Type 1 diabetes patients in all four CD4+ subsets. The naive, central memory and Treg TCRB repertoires showed an apparent similarity that was greater among patients than among healthy donors.

This clone was recorded a few times. Its specificity is not known. Naive, central memory, regulatory and stem cell-like memory cells within the CD4+ compartment were sorted using CD45RO/CCR7/CD25/CD127/CD95/CD27. The entirety of the isolated RNA underwent reverse transcription, so expressed TCRB transcripts were sequenced. TCRdb keeps only in-frame clones here, not all; method: immunoSEQ multiplex PCR. Of about 240,000 clones in the sample, more than 11% are singletons; the top ten hold roughly 0.02%. The sequence was collected from a man aged 25 to 40 with type 1 diabetes. Sequenced material: naive CD4+ T cells from blood.

CDR3 coding DNA: TGTGCCAGCAGCTCGACCCGCTCAGGGTTATATGGCTACACCTTC. Translation gives CASSSTRSGLYGYTF. The J gene is TRBJ1-2, the V gene TRBV5-6; TRBD1 might be the D (5 bases). Germline CDR1 and CDR2: SGHDT and YYEEEE. V was clipped by 3 bases and J by 5 bases, with 17 bases between them. This CDR3 has 15 residues.